This T cell receptor beta chain is drawn from a study of low-dose radiotherapy and immunotherapy resistance in tumors. For the study at large: One day prior to radiation and immunotherapy, intravenous cyclophosphamide at 200 mg/m2 was given, repeated every two weeks.

First-strand cDNA relied on TRAV- and TRBV-specific primers spanning alpha and beta chains. The TCRs were subjected to amplification over approximately 20 PCR cycles employing a constant-region primer in conjunction with a V-primer adapter. TCRdb re-analysed the reads in MiXCR, keeping a single row per CDR3 protein. The data show under 110,000 distinct CDR3 sequences, with around 20% seen just once and 4.1% held by the top ten. This clonotype was seen repeatedly, ten times or more. Indicated time point: after trial treatment. Treatment in this sample: LDRT plus nivolumab, ipilimumab, low-dose cyclophosphamide and aspirin (RACIN trial). The specimen was PBMCs, collected after low-dose radiotherapy plus immunotherapy. The TCR comes from a male donor with prostate cancer.

CDR3 sequence reads: CAWNIRGANSPLHF. The CDR3 DNA reads TGTGCCTGGAATATCCGGGGAGCCAATTCACCCCTCCACTTT. The V and J genes are TRBV30 and TRBJ1-6; D is ambiguous. The germline V gene encodes CDR1 GTSNPN and CDR2 SVGIG (reference sequence). V shed 4 bases and J shed 7 bases, with 14 bases lying between them. CDR3 length: 14 amino acids.